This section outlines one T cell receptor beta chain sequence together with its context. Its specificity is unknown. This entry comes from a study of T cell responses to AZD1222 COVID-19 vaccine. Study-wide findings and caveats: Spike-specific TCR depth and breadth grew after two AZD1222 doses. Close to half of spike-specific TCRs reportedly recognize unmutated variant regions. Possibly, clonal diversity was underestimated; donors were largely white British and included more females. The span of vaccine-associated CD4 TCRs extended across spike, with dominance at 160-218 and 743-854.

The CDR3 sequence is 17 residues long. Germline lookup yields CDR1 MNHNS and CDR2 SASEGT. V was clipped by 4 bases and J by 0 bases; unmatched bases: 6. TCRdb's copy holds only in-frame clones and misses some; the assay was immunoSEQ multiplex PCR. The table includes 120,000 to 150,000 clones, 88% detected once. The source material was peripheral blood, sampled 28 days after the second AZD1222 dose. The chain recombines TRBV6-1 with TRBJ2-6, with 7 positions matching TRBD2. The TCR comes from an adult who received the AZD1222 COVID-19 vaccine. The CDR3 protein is CASSGEGQASGANVLTF. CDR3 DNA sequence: TGTGCCAGCAGTGGGGAGGGGCAAGCCTCTGGGGCCAACGTCCTGACTTTC.